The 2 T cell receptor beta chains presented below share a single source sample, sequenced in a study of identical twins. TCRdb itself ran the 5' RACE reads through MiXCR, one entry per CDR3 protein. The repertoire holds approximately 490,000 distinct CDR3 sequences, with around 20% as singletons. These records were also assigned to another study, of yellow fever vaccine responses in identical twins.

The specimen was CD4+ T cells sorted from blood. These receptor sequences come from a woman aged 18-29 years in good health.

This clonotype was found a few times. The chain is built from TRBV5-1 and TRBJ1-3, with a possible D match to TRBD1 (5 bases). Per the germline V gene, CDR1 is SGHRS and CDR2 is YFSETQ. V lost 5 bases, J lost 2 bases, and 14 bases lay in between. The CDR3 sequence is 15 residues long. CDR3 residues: CASRLNDRTGNTIYF. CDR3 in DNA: TGCGCCAGCAGACTTAATGACAGAACTGGAAACACCATATATTTT.

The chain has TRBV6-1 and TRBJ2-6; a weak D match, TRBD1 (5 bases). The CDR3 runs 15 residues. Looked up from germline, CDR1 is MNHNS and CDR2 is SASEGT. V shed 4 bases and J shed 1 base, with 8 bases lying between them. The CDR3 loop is CASSATGSGANVLTF. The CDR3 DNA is TGTGCCAGCAGTGCTACAGGTTCTGGGGCCAACGTCCTGACTTTC.